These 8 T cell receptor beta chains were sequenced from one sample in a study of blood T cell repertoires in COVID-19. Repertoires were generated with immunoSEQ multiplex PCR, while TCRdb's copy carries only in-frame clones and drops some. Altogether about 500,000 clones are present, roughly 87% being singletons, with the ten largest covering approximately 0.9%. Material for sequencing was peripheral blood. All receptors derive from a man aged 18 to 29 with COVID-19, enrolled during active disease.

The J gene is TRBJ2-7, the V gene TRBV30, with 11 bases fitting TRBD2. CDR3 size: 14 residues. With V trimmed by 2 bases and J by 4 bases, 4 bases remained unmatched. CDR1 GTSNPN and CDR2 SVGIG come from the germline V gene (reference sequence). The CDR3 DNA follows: TGTGCCTGGAGTCCGGGACTAGCGGCTTACGAGCAGTACTTC. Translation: CAWSPGLAAYEQYF.

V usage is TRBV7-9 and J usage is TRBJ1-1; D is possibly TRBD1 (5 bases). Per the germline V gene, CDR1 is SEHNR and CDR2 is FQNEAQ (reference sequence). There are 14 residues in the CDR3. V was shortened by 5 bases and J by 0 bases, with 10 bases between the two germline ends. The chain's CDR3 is CASSPGHMNTEAFF. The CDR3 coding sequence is TGTGCCAGCAGCCCTGGACACATGAACACTGAAGCTTTCTTT.

CDR3 region: CASSLSAVGSPLHF. Written as DNA, the CDR3 is TGTGCCAGCTCACTATCGGCGGTTGGTTCACCCCTCCACTTT. The chain is built from TRBV18 and TRBJ1-6; D remains unclear. The CDR3 covers 14 residues. Germline V CDR1 and CDR2: KGHSH, LQKENI. V was pared by 4 bases and J by 9 bases, with 13 bases between. The full variable domain, its missing parts supplied by reference TRBV18 and TRBJ1-6, is NAGVMQNPRHLVRRRGQEARLRCSPMKGHSHVYWYRQLPEEGLKFMVYLQKENIIDESGMPKERFSAEFPKEGPSILRIQQVVRGDSAAYFCASSLSAVGSPLHFGNGTRLTVT.

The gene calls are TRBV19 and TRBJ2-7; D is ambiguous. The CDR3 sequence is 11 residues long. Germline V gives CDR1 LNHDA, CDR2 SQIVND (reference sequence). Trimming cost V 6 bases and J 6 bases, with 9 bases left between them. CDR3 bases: TGTGCCAGTAGATTCGGAGCCGAGCAGTACTTC. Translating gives CASRFGAEQYF.

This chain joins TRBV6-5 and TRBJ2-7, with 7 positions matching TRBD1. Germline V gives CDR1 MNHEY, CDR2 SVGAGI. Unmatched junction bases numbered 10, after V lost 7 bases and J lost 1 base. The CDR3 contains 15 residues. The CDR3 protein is CASKLTGAESYEQYF. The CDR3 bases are TGTGCCAGCAAACTCACAGGGGCGGAATCCTACGAGCAGTACTTC.

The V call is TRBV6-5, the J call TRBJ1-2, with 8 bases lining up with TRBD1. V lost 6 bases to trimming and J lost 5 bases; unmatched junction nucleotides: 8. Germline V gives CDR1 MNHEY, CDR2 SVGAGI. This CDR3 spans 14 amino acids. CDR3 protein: CASRDGQGDYGYTF. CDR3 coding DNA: TGTGCCAGCAGGGATGGACAGGGCGATTATGGCTACACCTTC.

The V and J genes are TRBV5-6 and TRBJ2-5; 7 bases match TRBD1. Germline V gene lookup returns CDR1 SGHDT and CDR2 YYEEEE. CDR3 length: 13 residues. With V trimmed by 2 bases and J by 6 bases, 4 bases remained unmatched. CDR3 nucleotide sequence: TGTGCCAGCAGCTTCTACAGGGGACAGACCCAGTACTTC. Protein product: CASSFYRGQTQYF.

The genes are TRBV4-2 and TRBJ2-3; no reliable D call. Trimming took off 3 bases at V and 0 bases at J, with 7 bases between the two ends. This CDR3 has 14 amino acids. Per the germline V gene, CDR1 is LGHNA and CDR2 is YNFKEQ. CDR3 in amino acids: CASSHESSTDTQYF. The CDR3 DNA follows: TGTGCCAGCAGCCATGAGAGTAGCACAGATACGCAGTATTTT.